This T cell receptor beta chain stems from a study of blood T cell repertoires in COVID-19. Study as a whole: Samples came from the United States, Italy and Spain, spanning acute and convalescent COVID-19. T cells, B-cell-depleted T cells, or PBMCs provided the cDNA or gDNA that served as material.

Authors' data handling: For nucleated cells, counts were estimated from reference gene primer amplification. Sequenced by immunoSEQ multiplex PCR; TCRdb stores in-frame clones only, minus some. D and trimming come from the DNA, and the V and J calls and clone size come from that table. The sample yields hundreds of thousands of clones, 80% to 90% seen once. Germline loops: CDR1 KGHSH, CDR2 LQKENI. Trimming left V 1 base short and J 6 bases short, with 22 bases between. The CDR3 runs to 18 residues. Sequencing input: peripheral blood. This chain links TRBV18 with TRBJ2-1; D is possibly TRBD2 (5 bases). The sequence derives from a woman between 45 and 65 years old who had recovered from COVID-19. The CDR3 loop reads CASSPQVSTLRGGNEQFF. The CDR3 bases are TGTGCCAGCTCACCACAAGTTTCGACTCTACGGGGTGGCAATGAGCAGTTCTTC.